Given below is one T cell receptor (beta chain) in context. Its antigen remains unidentified. This entry is derived from a study of T cells in Graves' hyperthyroidism and ophthalmopathy. Study-wide results and caveats: Ophthalmopathy cases were set apart from stable hyperthyroidism by a 13 V-J model.

RNA transcripts provided the source from which TCR beta CDR3 regions were amplified. An initial round of RT-PCR targeting the TCR CDR3 relied on the HTBI primer set. TCRdb fed the multiplex PCR reads into MiXCR, producing one record per CDR3 protein. Of about 640,000 distinct CDR3 sequences detected, about a fifth appear once; the ten largest clones hold about 34%. The sequencing input was blood. The sequence was obtained from a man aged 30-40 years with Graves' ophthalmopathy.

The CDR3 spells CASSLEALTNRHDTQYF. The CDR3 DNA follows: TGTGCCAGCAGCTTGGAAGCCCTGACCAACCGACACGATACGCAGTATTTT. The chain has TRBV11-3 and TRBJ2-3, with unresolved D. This CDR3 spans 17 amino acids. Trimming stripped 3 bases from V and 6 bases from J, with 22 bases between. Per the germline V gene, CDR1 is SGHNT and CDR2 is YENEEA.